Presented here are 19 T cell receptor beta chains from one specimen sequenced in a study of PD-1 blockade in mismatch repair-deficient tumors. Clones were read by immunoSEQ multiplex PCR, and TCRdb kept only the in-frame ones, dropping some. Here the sample spans 70,000 to 90,000 clones, roughly 80% being singletons. Sequenced material: peripheral blood, taken 44 weeks after starting pembrolizumab. The origin of the receptors is an adult with mismatch repair-deficient cancer.

The J gene is TRBJ2-7, the V gene TRBV30; 9 bases align to TRBD2. Germline V gene data show CDR1 as GTSNPN and CDR2 as SVGIG (reference sequence). Unmatched junction bases numbered 2, after V lost 5 bases and J lost 6 bases. This CDR3 spans 11 amino acids. CDR3 DNA: TGTGCCTGGGCGGGGGGGGTCGAGCAGTACTTC. It codes for CAWAGGVEQYF. The full variable domain, rest sourced from reference TRBV30 and TRBJ2-7, is SQTIHQWPATLVQPVGSPLSLECTVEGTSNPNLYWYRQAAGRGLQLLFYSVGIGQISSEVPQNLSASRPQDRQFILSSKKLLLSDSGFYLCAWAGGVEQYFGPGTRLTVT.

In its sample, this clone was seen once. The chain has TRBV5-4 and TRBJ2-3; D is uncertain. V was pared by 2 bases and J by 1 base, with 8 bases between. The CDR3 sequence is 14 residues long. Germline V gene data show CDR1 as SGHNT and CDR2 as YYREEE (reference sequence). The CDR3 DNA sequence: TGTGCCAGCAGCTTCAGCCCGGGCACAGATACGCAGTATTTT. Translation: CASSFSPGTDTQYF.

The chain is built from TRBV28 and TRBJ1-5; no clear D gene. The ends were cut back, 4 bases at V and 0 bases at J, with 16 bases in the middle. The CDR3 has 17 amino acids. Germline assignment: CDR1 MDHEN and CDR2 SYDVKM. CDR3 sequence: CASSSIRSRNSNQPQHF. The CDR3 region has the DNA TGTGCCAGCAGTTCCATAAGGTCTAGAAATAGCAATCAGCCCCAGCATTTT.

J is TRBJ2-7 and V is TRBV6-5; TRBD1 agrees at 8 bases. The length of the CDR3 is 14 residues. After removal of 6 bases from V and 6 bases from J, the junction contained 10 bases not matched to a gene. CDR1 and CDR2 (germline): MNHEY, SVGAGI. The CDR3 loop is CASSSRDRSGEQYF. The CDR3, as DNA: TGTGCCAGCAGCAGCCGGGACAGGTCGGGCGAGCAGTACTTC.

The rearrangement links TRBV27 to TRBJ2-3; either TRBD1 or TRBD2 may supply D (7 bases each). Germline V gives CDR1 MNHEY, CDR2 SMNVEV (reference sequence). V dropped 3 bases and J dropped 4 bases, with 14 bases sitting between them. The CDR3 is made up of 15 amino acids. CDR3 protein: CASSFRGGSADTQYF. CDR3 in DNA: TGTGCCAGCAGTTTCAGGGGGGGGTCGGCAGATACGCAGTATTTT.

This clone was counted between two and nine times. The chain recombines TRBV19 with TRBJ1-2; 7 bases align to TRBD1. Germline V gene sequence: CDR1 LNHDA, CDR2 SQIVND (reference sequence). The V gene end was trimmed by 5 bases and the J gene end by 1 base; junction bases not matched to a gene: 13. This CDR3 comprises 17 residues. CDR3 loop: CASSPGQDPWINYGYTF. CDR3 DNA sequence: TGTGCCAGTAGTCCAGGACAGGACCCTTGGATTAACTATGGCTACACCTTC.

The rearrangement links TRBV11-3 to TRBJ2-5, with no clear D. The germline V and J ends were trimmed by 1 base and 4 bases, with 13 bases remaining between them. CDR1 and CDR2 (germline): SGHNT, YENEEA. CDR3 length: 15 amino acids. The CDR3 sequence: CASSLVSARGETQYF. The CDR3 coding sequence is TGTGCCAGCAGCTTAGTATCGGCACGAGGAGAGACCCAGTACTTC.

This chain joins TRBV7-8 and TRBJ2-1; D might be TRBD2 (6 bases). The CDR3 totals 16 residues. Trimming removed 3 bases from V and 5 bases from J, with 17 bases in between. CDR1 and CDR2 from the germline V gene are SGHVS and FQNEAQ. CDR3 residues: CASSLYGGPSDNEQFF. In DNA, the CDR3 is TGTGCCAGCAGCTTGTATGGAGGGCCTTCGGACAATGAGCAGTTCTTC.

The genes are TRBV28 and TRBJ1-2; 7 nucleotides align to TRBD1. Germline V lookup: CDR1 MDHEN, CDR2 SYDVKM. J was trimmed by 4 bases and V by 6 bases; bases with no gene match: 8. This CDR3 region has 14 residues. CDR3 bases: TGTGCCAGCAGCCCAACGGACAGGCTCTATGGCTACACCTTC. Protein: CASSPTDRLYGYTF.

The CDR3 here is CASSLQLAGQETQYF. DNA for the CDR3: TGTGCCAGCAGCTTACAACTAGCGGGACAAGAGACCCAGTACTTC. The chain carries TRBV7-9 and TRBJ2-5; 10 positions match TRBD2. J was trimmed by 2 bases and V by 2 bases; bases with no gene match: 2. Germline loops: CDR1 SEHNR, CDR2 FQNEAQ (reference sequence). CDR3 size: 15 residues.

The chain couples TRBV6-6 to TRBJ1-1; 7 nucleotides line up with TRBD1. Trimming at V came to 8 bases and at J to 2 bases, leaving 5 bases not matched to a gene. The CDR3 spans 13 residues. CDR1 MNHNY and CDR2 SVGAGI come from the germline V gene (reference sequence). This CDR3 reads CASGGQQNTEAFF. The CDR3 nucleotides read TGTGCCAGCGGGGGACAGCAAAACACTGAAGCTTTCTTT.

The chain is built from TRBV29-1 and TRBJ2-5, with D perhaps TRBD2 (6 bases). With 5 bases removed from V and 4 bases from J, the gap between germline ends came to 23 bases. There are 16 residues in the CDR3. Germline V gene lookup returns CDR1 SQVTM and CDR2 ANQGSEA. The CDR3 loop reads CSVLKEGLPEGETQYF. For the CDR3, the DNA is TGCAGCGTTTTGAAGGAGGGACTCCCGGAGGGAGAGACCCAGTACTTC. Full variable domain (remainder filled in from reference TRBV29-1 and TRBJ2-5): SAVISQKPSRDICQRGTSLTIQCQVDSQVTMMFWYRQQPGQSLTLIATANQGSEATYESGFVIDKFPISRPNLTFSTLTVSNMSPEDSSIYLCSVLKEGLPEGETQYFGPGTRLLVL.

This clone was picked up one time. This chain uses TRBV7-6 with TRBJ1-3, with D possibly TRBD1 on 5 matching bases. The length of the CDR3 is 13 residues. Trimming took off 1 base at V and 5 bases at J, with 6 bases between the two ends. Per germline, CDR1 SGHVS and CDR2 FNYEAQ. DNA of the CDR3: TGTGCCAGCAGCTTAGACAGGCGAAACACCATATATTTT. Translated: CASSLDRRNTIYF.

The J gene is TRBJ2-1, the V gene TRBV2, with 8 positions matching TRBD2. From germline, CDR1 is SNHLY and CDR2 FYNNEI. J lost 8 bases, V lost 0 bases, and 9 bases had no gene match. The CDR3 totals 16 residues. The CDR3 region has the DNA TGTGCCAGCAGTGAAGCGCGGTTAGCGGGATTTTATGAGCAGTTCTTC. Its translation: CASSEARLAGFYEQFF.

The V and J genes are TRBV30 and TRBJ2-4; D possibly corresponds to TRBD2 (6 bases). Germline V gene data show CDR1 as GTSNPN and CDR2 as SVGIG (reference sequence). Trimming removed 5 bases from V and 4 bases from J, with 15 bases in between. The CDR3 covers 14 residues. CDR3 loop: CAWVPGRLKNIQYF. CDR3 in DNA: TGTGCCTGGGTTCCGGGGAGGTTGAAAAACATTCAGTACTTC.

The V call is TRBV4-2, the J call TRBJ1-5, with unresolved D. CDR3 length: 18 amino acids. V gave up 0 bases and J gave up 2 bases, with 17 bases separating them. In germline, CDR1 is LGHNA, CDR2 YNFKEQ. As DNA, the CDR3 is TGTGCCAGCAGCCAAGAGGGCCTTCAGACCGCGGGCAATCAGCCCCAGCATTTT. The encoded protein is CASSQEGLQTAGNQPQHF.

The V call is TRBV5-1, the J call TRBJ2-5; D perhaps matches TRBD1 (6 bases). Germline V gene sequence: CDR1 SGHRS, CDR2 YFSETQ. The length of the CDR3 is 15 residues. V was clipped by 4 bases and J by 5 bases, with 18 bases between them. CDR3 nucleotide sequence: TGCGCCAGCAGCCCGGCCCAGACCCAGGGGGAGACCCAGTACTTC. It specifies CASSPAQTQGETQYF.

The J gene is TRBJ1-1, the V gene TRBV15; no definite D call. The germline gives CDR1 LNHNV, CDR2 YYDKDF (reference sequence). The CDR3 has 12 residues. The V gene lost 4 bases and the J gene lost 6 bases, with 9 bases spanning the gap. The CDR3: CATSTERAEAFF. CDR3 nucleotide sequence: TGTGCCACCAGCACAGAGAGGGCTGAAGCTTTCTTT.

Points on this clone: Sequence at one end of the junction differs from germline and may be a read error. V is TRBV7-7 and J is TRBJ2-3; TRBD2 might be the D (6 bases). The CDR3 covers 14 residues. From germline, CDR1 is SSHAT and CDR2 FNYEAQ (reference sequence). The CDR3 sequence is CASSGGLRTDTQYF. The CDR3 DNA follows: TGTGCTAGCAGTGGAGGGCTTCGCACAGATACGCAGTATTTT. Drawing the rest from reference TRBV7-7 and TRBJ2-3, the complete variable domain is GAGVSQSPRYKVTKRGQDVTLRCDPISSHATLYWYQQALGQGPEFLTYFNYEAQPDKSGLPSDRFSAERPEGSISTLTIQRTEQRDSAMYRCASSGGLRTDTQYFGPGTRLTVL.